These T cell receptor beta chains were read from a single sample in a study of CXCR3-negative and CXCR3-positive naive CD8 T cells. One entry per CDR3 protein, without DNA, is what TCRdb gives after re-calling the 5' RACE reads. The sample spans 70,000 to 95,000 distinct CDR3 sequences; the ten largest clones claim about 1.4%. Source material: naive CXCR3- CD8+ T cells from blood. Receptors originate from a human donor in good health. Some clones in this sample may be carry-over from other donors' samples. Each CDR3 is given with its conserved first and last residue.

>TRBJ2-1|TRBV7-6
CASSKGPGQGGVGEQFF
>TRBJ1-5|TRBV5-6
CASSSRGLSNQPQHF
>TRBJ2-1|TRBV28
CASSPSRIEQFF
>TRBJ2-5|TRBV13
CASKLAGAQETQYF
>TRBJ1-2|TRBV28
CASSPTPLGHGYTF
>TRBJ2-7|TRBV28
CASSFVGSTTYEQYF
>TRBJ2-2|TRBV7-8
CASSAQGNTGELFF
>TRBJ1-2|TRBV2
CASSEILMGGYTF
>TRBJ1-4|TRBV21-1
CASSKVAGKNEKLFF
>TRBJ2-1|TRBV27
CASSLAGAGYNEQFF
>TRBJ2-7|TRBV29-1
CSVDGVSPGTEGYEQYF
>TRBJ2-3|TRBV20-1
CSARGSYTDTQYF
>TRBJ2-7|TRBV29-1
CSVDISYEQYF
>TRBJ2-7|TRBV19
CASSIHLVGYEQYF
>TRBJ1-1|TRBV6-5
CASRTPMNTEAFF
>TRBJ2-5|TRBV29-1
CSVEMDRVEETQYF